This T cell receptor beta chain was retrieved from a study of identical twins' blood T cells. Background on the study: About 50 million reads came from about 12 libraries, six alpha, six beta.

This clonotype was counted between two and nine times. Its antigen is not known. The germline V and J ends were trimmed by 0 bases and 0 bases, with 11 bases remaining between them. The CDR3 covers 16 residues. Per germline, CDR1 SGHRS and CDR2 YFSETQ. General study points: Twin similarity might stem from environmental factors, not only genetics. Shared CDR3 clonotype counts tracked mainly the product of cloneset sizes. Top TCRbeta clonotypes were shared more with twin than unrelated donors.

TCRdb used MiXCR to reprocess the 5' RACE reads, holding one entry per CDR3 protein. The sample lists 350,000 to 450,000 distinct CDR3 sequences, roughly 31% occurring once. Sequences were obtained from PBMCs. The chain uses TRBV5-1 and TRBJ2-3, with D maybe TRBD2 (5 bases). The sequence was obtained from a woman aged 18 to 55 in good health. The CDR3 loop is CASSLAARRSTDTQYF. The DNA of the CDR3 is TGCGCCAGCAGCTTGGCCGCGCGGAGGAGCACAGATACGCAGTATTTT.